This TCR beta chain was retrieved from a study of T cell responses to AZD1222 COVID-19 vaccine. In the case of this clone: Its antigen is currently unknown.

Some clones are missing from TCRdb's copy, which holds only in-frame ones; the method was immunoSEQ multiplex PCR. The data contain approximately 190,000 clones, approximately 90% of them seen just once; the ten biggest clones take up 3.6%. Per germline, CDR1 SGHRS and CDR2 YFSETQ. Trimming at V came to 2 bases and at J to 5 bases, leaving 13 bases not matched to a gene. The CDR3 is 17 residues long. Study-wide findings and caveats: Repertoire sampling was restricted to post-peak T cell response timepoints. Baseline seropositivity occurred in only a handful of AZD1222 recipients. White British people made up most donors, females outnumbered males, and clonal diversity was possibly underestimated.

Source: peripheral blood, taken 28 days after the second dose of the MenACWY control vaccine. The sequence was obtained from an adult who received the MenACWY meningococcal vaccine as a control. The chain recombines TRBV5-1 with TRBJ2-5; 9 bases match TRBD2. CDR3 amino acids: CASSFPPPTSGYETQYF. As DNA, the CDR3 is TGCGCCAGCAGCTTTCCTCCCCCGACTAGCGGTTACGAGACCCAGTACTTC.